Listed below are T cell receptor beta chains from one sample, sequenced in a study of radiation and T cells in renal cell carcinoma. Sequenced by immunoSEQ multiplex PCR; TCRdb stores in-frame clones only, minus some. The sample consists of over 35,000 clones, nearly 85% of them appearing once. The sample was blood, taken from a patient whose treatment included radiotherapy and nephrectomy. The receptors shown here come from a woman aged 65 to 85 with renal cell carcinoma. Both conserved end residues are part of each CDR3. A D gene is named only where the DNA matches it firmly. Clone size is shown for a subset of rows, as once, few, many or a class of expanded clone.

CDR3 protein	CDR3 DNA	D gene	clone size	J gene	V gene
CASSPAGANTGELFF	TGTGCCAGCAGCCCGGCAGGGGCGAACACCGGGGAGCTGTTTTTT	NA	NA	TRBJ2-2	TRBV6-4
CASSPGRFSYEQYF	TGTGCCAGCAGCCCGGGGCGTTTCTCCTACGAGCAGTACTTC	NA	NA	TRBJ2-7	TRBV7-9
CASSDGLGSGSSNEQFF	TGTGCCAGCAGTGACGGACTGGGTAGCGGGAGCTCCAATGAGCAGTTCTTC	TRBD2	NA	TRBJ2-1	TRBV6-1
CASSLPGGENTRGEQYF	TGCGCCAGCAGCCTCCCGGGAGGGGAGAACACGCGGGGGGAGCAGTACTTC	TRBD2	few	TRBJ2-7	TRBV4-1
CASSGRISGANVLTF	TGTGCCAGCAGTGGACGGATCTCTGGGGCCAACGTCCTGACTTTC	NA	NA	TRBJ2-6	TRBV28
CAWKGQGHEKLFF	TGTGCCTGGAAAGGACAGGGTCATGAAAAACTGTTTTTT	TRBD1	NA	TRBJ1-4	TRBV30
CASRVGGLDTGELFF	TGTGCCAGCCGAGTCGGGGGTTTGGACACCGGGGAGCTGTTTTTT	NA	NA	TRBJ2-2	TRBV9
CASSDYRTGVAYGYTF	TGTGCCAGCAGCGATTATCGGACAGGGGTGGCCTATGGCTACACCTTC	TRBD1	NA	TRBJ1-2	TRBV5-4
CASSDLRAGNSPLHF	TGTGCCAGCAGTGATCTCCGTGCCGGTAATTCACCCCTCCACTTT	NA	NA	TRBJ1-6	TRBV2
CASSSGGDGKTQYF	TGTGCCAGCAGCTCAGGGGGCGACGGGAAGACCCAGTACTTC	TRBD1	NA	TRBJ2-5	TRBV5-4
CASSYSGTGDEKLFF	TGTGCCAGCAGTTACTCCGGGACAGGGGACGAAAAACTGTTTTTT	TRBD1	NA	TRBJ1-4	TRBV6-5
CASSLGQQETQYF	TGCGCCAGCAGCTTGGGACAGCAAGAGACCCAGTACTTC	NA	NA	TRBJ2-5	TRBV5-1
CASSLIGGNTEAFF	TGTGCCAGCAGCTTAATCGGGGGGAATACTGAAGCTTTCTTT	NA	NA	TRBJ1-1	TRBV7-2
CASSPYVNEGGQPQHF	TGTGCCAGCTCACCCTATGTGAACGAGGGTGGACAGCCCCAGCATTTT	NA	NA	TRBJ1-5	TRBV18
CASSLSGAGYTF	TGTGCCAGCAGCTTGTCCGGGGCCGGCTACACCTTC	NA	NA	TRBJ1-2	TRBV5-4
CASSLAYRNYGYTF	TGTGCCAGCAGCTTAGCGTACAGGAACTATGGCTACACCTTC	NA	NA	TRBJ1-2	TRBV7-9
CASRQGNSGNTIYF	TGTGCCAGCCGACAGGGAAACTCTGGAAACACCATATATTTT	TRBD1	NA	TRBJ1-3	TRBV6-1
CASSDIFGGRRPNYGYTF	TGTGCCAGCAGTGATATATTCGGGGGGCGACGCCCTAACTATGGCTACACCTTC	NA	NA	TRBJ1-2	TRBV7-2
CASRDDGQGGRELFF	TGTGCCAGCAGAGACGACGGACAGGGAGGACGGGAGCTGTTTTTT	TRBD1	NA	TRBJ2-2	TRBV6-5
CASSLGSGSNYEQYF	TGTGCCAGCAGCTTAGGGAGCGGGAGTAACTACGAGCAGTACTTC	TRBD2	NA	TRBJ2-7	TRBV7-9
CAWPGWGSNTEAFF	TGTGCCTGGCCAGGGTGGGGATCTAACACTGAAGCTTTCTTT	NA	few	TRBJ1-1	TRBV30
CATQRGELTSYNEQFF	TGTGCCACCCAAAGGGGGGAGTTGACTTCCTACAATGAGCAGTTCTTC	NA	many	TRBJ2-1	TRBV5-6
CASSVGAGGFTDTQYF	TGTGCCAGCAGCGTAGGAGCGGGAGGATTCACAGATACGCAGTATTTT	TRBD2	NA	TRBJ2-3	TRBV9
CASSLGRQGYTEAFF	TGCGCCAGCAGCTTGGGGAGACAGGGTTACACTGAAGCTTTCTTT	TRBD1	NA	TRBJ1-1	TRBV5-1